This entry is about one TCR beta chain. The data stem from a study of blood T cell repertoires in COVID-19. V was cut by 2 bases and J by 0 bases, with 4 bases left in between. The CDR3 sequence is 14 residues long. CDR1 SEHNR and CDR2 FQNEAQ come from the germline V gene (reference sequence). Original processing methods: Nucleated cell counts were estimated from reference gene primer amplification. The protocol was immunoSEQ multiplex PCR, while the TCRdb copy is restricted to in-frame clones and leaves out a portion. V, J and clone size are taken as reported in that table, and D and trimming were inferred from the DNA itself. The data contain approximately 120,000 clones, approximately 90% of them singletons. Seattle patient enrollment occurred during active infection, with longitudinal follow-up thereafter.

The sequence was obtained from a man in his forties or fifties with COVID-19, enrolled during active disease. V is TRBV7-9 and J is TRBJ2-2; D is undetermined. Material for sequencing was peripheral blood. The CDR3 protein is CASSLTANTGELFF. The CDR3 DNA reads TGTGCCAGCAGCTTAACTGCGAACACCGGGGAGCTGTTTTTT.